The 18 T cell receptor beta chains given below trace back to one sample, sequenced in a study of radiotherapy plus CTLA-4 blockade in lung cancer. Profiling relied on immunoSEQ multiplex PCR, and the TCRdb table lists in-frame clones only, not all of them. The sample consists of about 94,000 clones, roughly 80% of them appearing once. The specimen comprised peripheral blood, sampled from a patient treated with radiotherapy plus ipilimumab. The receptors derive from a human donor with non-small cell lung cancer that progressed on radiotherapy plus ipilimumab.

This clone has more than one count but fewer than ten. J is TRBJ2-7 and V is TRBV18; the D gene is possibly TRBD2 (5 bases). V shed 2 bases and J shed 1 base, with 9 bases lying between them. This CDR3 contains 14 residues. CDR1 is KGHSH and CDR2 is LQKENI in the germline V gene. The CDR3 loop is CASSPSRVSYEQYF. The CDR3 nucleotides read TGTGCCAGCTCACCATCGAGGGTTTCCTACGAGCAGTACTTC.

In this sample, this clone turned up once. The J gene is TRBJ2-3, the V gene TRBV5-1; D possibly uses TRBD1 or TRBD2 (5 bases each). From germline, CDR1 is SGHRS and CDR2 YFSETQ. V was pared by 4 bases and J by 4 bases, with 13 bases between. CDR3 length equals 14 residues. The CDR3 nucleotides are TGCGCCAGCAGCCGGGACGCCCAGGCAGATACGCAGTATTTT. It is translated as CASSRDAQADTQYF. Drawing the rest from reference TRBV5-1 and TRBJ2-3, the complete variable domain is KAGVTQTPRYLIKTRGQQVTLSCSPISGHRSVSWYQQTPGQGLQFLFEYFSETQRNKGNFPGRFSGRQFSNSRSEMNVSTLELGDSALYLCASSRDAQADTQYFGPGTRLTVL.

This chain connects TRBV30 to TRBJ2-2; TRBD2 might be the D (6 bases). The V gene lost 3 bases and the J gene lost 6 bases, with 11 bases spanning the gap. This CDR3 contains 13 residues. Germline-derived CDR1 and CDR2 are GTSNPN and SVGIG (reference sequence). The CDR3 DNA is TGTGCCTGGAGGCCTAGCGATGCCGGGGAGCTGTTTTTT. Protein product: CAWRPSDAGELFF.

In nucleotides, the CDR3 is TGTGCCAGCAGCTTTTTAGGGGGCGAGCAGTACTTC. Translation: CASSFLGGEQYF. The chain carries TRBV5-6 and TRBJ2-7, with D possibly being TRBD1 (6 bases). V was pared by 2 bases and J by 6 bases, with 9 bases between. The CDR3 has 12 amino acids. The germline CDR1 and CDR2 sequences are SGHDT and YYEEEE.

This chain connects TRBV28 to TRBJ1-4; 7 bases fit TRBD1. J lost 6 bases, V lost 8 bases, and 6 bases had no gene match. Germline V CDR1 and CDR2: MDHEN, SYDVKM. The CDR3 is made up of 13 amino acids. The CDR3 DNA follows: TGTGCCAGCCGGACAGGTGTGCATGAAAAACTGTTTTTT. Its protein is CASRTGVHEKLFF. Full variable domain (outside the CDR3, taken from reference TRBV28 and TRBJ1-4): DVKVTQSSRYLVKRTGEKVFLECVQDMDHENMFWYRQDPGLGLRLIYFSYDVKMKEKGDIPEGYSVSREKKERFSLILESASTNQTSMYLCASRTGVHEKLFFGSGTQLSVL.

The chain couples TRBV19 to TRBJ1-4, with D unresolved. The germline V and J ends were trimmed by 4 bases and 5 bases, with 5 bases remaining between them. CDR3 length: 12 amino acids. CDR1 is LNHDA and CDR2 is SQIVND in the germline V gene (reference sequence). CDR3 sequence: CASSNWNEKLFF. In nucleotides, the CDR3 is TGTGCCAGTAGTAACTGGAATGAAAAACTGTTTTTT.

The CDR3: CASSSINTGELFF. In DNA form, the CDR3 reads TGTGCCAGCAGCTCGATAAACACCGGGGAGCTGTTTTTT. J is TRBJ2-2 and V is TRBV7-3; D is ambiguous. The CDR3 spans 13 residues. V shed 4 bases and J shed 2 bases, with 5 bases lying between them. Germline V CDR1 and CDR2: SGHTA, FQGTGA. The full variable domain, completed using reference TRBV7-3 and TRBJ2-2, is GAGVSQTPSNKVTEKGKYVELRCDPISGHTALYWYRQSLGQGPEFLIYFQGTGAADDSGLPNDRFFAVRPEGSVSTLKIQRTERGDSAVYLCASSSINTGELFFGEGSRLTVL.

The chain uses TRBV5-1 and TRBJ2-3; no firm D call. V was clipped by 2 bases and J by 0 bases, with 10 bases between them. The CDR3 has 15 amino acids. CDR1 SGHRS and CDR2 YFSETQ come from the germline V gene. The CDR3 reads CASSFKGSSTDTQYF. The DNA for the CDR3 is TGCGCCAGCAGCTTCAAGGGATCTAGCACAGATACGCAGTATTTT.

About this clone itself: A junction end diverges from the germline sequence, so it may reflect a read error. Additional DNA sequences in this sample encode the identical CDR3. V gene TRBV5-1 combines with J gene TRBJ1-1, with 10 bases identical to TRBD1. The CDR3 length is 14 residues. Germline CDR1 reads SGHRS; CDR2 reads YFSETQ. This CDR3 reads CASSLDRGRTEAFF. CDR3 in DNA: TGCGCCAGCAGTTTGGACAGGGGGAGAACTGAAGCTTTCTTT. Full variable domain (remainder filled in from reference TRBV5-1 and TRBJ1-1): KAGVTQTPRYLIKTRGQQVTLSCSPISGHRSVSWYQQTPGQGLQFLFEYFSETQRNKGNFPGRFSGRQFSNSRSEMNVSTLELGDSALYLCASSLDRGRTEAFFGQGTRLTVV.

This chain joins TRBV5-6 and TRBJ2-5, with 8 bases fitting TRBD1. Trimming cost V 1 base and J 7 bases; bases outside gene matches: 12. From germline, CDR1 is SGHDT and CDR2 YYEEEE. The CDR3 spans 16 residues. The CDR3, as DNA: TGTGCCAGCAGCTTGCGGGATCAGGGGGCTTGGGGGACCCAGTACTTC. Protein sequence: CASSLRDQGAWGTQYF. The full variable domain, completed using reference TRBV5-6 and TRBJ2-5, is DAGVTQSPTHLIKTRGQQVTLRCSPKSGHDTVSWYQQALGQGPQFIFQYYEEEERQRGNFPDRFSGHQFPNYSSELNVNALLLGDSALYLCASSLRDQGAWGTQYFGPGTRLLVL.

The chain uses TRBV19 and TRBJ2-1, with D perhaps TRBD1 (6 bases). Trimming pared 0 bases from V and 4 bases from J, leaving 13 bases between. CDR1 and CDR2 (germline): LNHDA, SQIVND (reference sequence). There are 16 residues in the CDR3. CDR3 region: CASSIDQGSRYNEQFF. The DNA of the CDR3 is TGTGCCAGTAGTATAGACCAGGGGTCGCGATACAATGAGCAGTTCTTC.

The CDR3 loop reads CASSFELAGLDEQFF. The DNA for the CDR3 is TGTGCCAGCAGCTTTGAACTAGCGGGATTGGATGAGCAGTTCTTC. This rearrangement joins TRBV5-4 to TRBJ2-1, with TRBD2 matching over 10 bases. The CDR3 has 15 amino acids. Germline trimming cut 2 bases from V and 8 bases from J; bases unmatched to any gene: 7. Germline CDR1 SGHNT, CDR2 YYREEE (reference sequence).

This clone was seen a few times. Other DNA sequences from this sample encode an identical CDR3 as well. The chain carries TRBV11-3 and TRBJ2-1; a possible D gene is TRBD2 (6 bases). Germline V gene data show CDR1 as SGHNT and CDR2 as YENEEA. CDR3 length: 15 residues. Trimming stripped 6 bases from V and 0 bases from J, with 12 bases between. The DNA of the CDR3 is TGTGCCAGCAGTCTCGGGGGTAGCTCCTACAATGAGCAGTTCTTC. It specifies CASSLGGSSYNEQFF.

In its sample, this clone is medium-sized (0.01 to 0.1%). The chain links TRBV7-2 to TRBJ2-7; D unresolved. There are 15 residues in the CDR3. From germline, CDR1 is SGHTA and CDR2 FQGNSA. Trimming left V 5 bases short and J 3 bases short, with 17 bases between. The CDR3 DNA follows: TGTGCCAGCAGCCCATCATTCTCAAGACACTACGAGCAGTACTTC. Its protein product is CASSPSFSRHYEQYF.

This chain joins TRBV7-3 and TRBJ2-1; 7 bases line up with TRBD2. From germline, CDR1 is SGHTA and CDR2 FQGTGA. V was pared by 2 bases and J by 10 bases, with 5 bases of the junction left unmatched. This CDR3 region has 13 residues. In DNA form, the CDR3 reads TGTGCCAGCAGCTTAGCGGGAGCTGGGGAGCAGTTCTTC. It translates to CASSLAGAGEQFF.

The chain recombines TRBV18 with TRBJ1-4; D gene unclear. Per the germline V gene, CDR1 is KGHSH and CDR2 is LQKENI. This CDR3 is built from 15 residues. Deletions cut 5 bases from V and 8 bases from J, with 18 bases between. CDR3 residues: CASSSREGVSEKLFF. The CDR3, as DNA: TGTGCCAGCTCATCTCGGGAGGGAGTGAGCGAAAAACTGTTTTTT.

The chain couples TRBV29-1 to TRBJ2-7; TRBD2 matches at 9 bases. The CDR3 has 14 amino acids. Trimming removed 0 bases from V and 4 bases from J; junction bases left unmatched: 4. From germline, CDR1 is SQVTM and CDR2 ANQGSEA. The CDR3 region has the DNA TGCAGCGTTGAAGATGGCGCGGGAGGGTACGAGCAGTACTTC. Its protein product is CSVEDGAGGYEQYF.

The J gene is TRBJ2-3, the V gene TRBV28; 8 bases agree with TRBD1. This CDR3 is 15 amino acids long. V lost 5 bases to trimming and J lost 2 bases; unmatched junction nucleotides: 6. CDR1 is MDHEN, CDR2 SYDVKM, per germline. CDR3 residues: CASSTRTGYTDTQYF. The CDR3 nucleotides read TGTGCCAGCAGTACCAGGACAGGGTACACAGATACGCAGTATTTT.